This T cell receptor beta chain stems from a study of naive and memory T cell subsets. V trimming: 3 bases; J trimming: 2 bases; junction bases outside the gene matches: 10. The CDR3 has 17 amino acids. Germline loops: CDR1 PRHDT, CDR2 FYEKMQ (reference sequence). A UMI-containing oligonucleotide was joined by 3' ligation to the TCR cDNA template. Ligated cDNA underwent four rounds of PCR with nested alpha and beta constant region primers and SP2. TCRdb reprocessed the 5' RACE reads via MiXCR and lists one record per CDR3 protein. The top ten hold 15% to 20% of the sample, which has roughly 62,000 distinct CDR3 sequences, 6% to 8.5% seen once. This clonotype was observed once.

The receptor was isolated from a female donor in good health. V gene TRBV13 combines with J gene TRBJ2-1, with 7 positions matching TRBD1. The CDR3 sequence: CASSFDRVGGPYNEQFF. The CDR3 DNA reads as TGTGCCAGCAGCTTCGACAGGGTGGGTGGTCCCTACAATGAGCAGTTCTTC.